One T cell receptor beta chain is described in this entry. The antigen remains undetermined. The sample comes from a study of cytomegalovirus exposure and HLA in healthy donors. On the study more broadly: In a previous analysis, 110 million or so unique TCR beta sequences were found from 150 million to 200 million T cells.

This PCR relied on a set of 60 Vbeta primers and 13 Jbeta primers. Profiling relied on immunoSEQ multiplex PCR, and the TCRdb table lists in-frame clones only, not all of them. The table records just over 60,000 clones, over 75% of them present only once. The CDR3 runs 14 residues. Germline CDR1 SGHNT, CDR2 YYREEE (reference sequence). V dropped 4 bases and J dropped 6 bases, with 13 bases sitting between them. Study-wide results and caveats: In a later analysis, a missense DCLRE1C variant was linked to TCR beta V- and J-gene trimming. An analysis done earlier found most TCR beta V segments productive about 90% or about 30% of the time. Specificity for CMV antigens was confirmed in vitro for three of the CMV-associated chains.

This sequence originates from a man between 18 and 35 years old in good health and CMV-seronegative. V and J are TRBV5-4 and TRBJ2-2; D is perhaps TRBD1 (6 bases). Sample: PBMCs. CDR3: CASSLGTLAGELFF. In nucleotides, the CDR3 is TGTGCCAGCAGCCTCGGGACACTTGCCGGGGAGCTGTTTTTT.